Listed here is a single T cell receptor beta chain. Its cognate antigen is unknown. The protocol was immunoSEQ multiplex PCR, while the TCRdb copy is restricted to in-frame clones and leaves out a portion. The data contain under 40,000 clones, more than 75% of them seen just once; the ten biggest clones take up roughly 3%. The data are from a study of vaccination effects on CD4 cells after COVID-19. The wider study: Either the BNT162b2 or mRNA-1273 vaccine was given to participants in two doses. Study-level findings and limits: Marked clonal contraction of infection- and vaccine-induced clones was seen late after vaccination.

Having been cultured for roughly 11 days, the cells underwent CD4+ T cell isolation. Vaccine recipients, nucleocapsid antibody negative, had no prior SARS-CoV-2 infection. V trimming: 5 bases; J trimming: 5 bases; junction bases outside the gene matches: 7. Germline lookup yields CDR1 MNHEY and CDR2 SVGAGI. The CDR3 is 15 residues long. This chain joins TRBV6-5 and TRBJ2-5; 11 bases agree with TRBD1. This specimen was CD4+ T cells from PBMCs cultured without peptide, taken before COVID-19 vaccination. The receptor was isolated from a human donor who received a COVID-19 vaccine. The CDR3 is CASSIGQGAIETQYF. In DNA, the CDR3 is TGTGCCAGCAGTATAGGACAGGGGGCGATTGAGACCCAGTACTTC.